This TCR beta chain originates from a study of cytomegalovirus exposure and HLA in healthy donors. Regarding the study as a whole: Segments of the TCR beta V type were, in most cases, productive about 87% or about 30% of the time in an earlier analysis.

As to this clone: Its specificity is unknown.

Trimming left V 6 bases short and J 5 bases short, with 7 bases between. CDR1 is LNHNV, CDR2 YYDKDF, per germline (reference sequence). This CDR3 spans 12 amino acids. PCR was performed using 60 Vbeta and 13 Jbeta primers. The table came from immunoSEQ multiplex PCR; TCRdb's copy has only in-frame clones and leaves some out. The profile shows 170,000 or so clones, roughly 84% of them singletons. Sequences were obtained from PBMCs. The chain recombines TRBV15 with TRBJ2-2; D ambiguous. This receptor was obtained from a boy between 2 and 10 years old in good health and CMV-seronegative. CDR3 region: CATSSWTGELFF. CDR3 nucleotides: TGTGCCACCAGTAGCTGGACCGGGGAGCTGTTTTTT.